This T cell receptor beta chain was obtained from a study of beta chain features in type 1 diabetes. Across the study: All of the samples together had 85 million to 140 million sorted cells examined. Study-wide findings and caveats: Among all four CD4+ subsets, Type 1 diabetes patients had TCRB CDR3s that were moderately but significantly shorter.

TCRB transcripts that were expressed got sequenced, as all of the isolated RNA had been reverse transcribed. Here immunoSEQ multiplex PCR was the method, and the copy in TCRdb shows in-frame clones only, minus some. There are around 300,000 clones in the sample; over 12% occur only once, and around 0.015% lies in the top ten. Details on this clone: Its antigen is still unknown.

CDR3 length: 13 amino acids. Deletions cut 11 bases from V and 0 bases from J, with 13 bases between. Germline V gives CDR1 SSHAT, CDR2 FNYEAQ (reference sequence). Sequences were obtained from naive CD4+ T cells from blood. The rearrangement uses TRBV7-7 and TRBJ2-5, with unresolved D. The origin of this receptor is a man between 18 and 29 years old with type 1 diabetes. The CDR3 loop is CASAPQYQETQYF. CDR3 nucleotide sequence: TGTGCCTCCGCGCCACAGTACCAAGAGACCCAGTACTTC.